The 24 T cell receptor beta chains below were found in one sample sequenced in a study of OX40 agonist ivuxolimab in advanced cancers. TCRdb's table, derived via immunoSEQ multiplex PCR, lists solely in-frame clones and lacks some. The profile covers approximately 40,000 clones, with around 93% appearing a single time and roughly 9% taken by the ten largest. Specimen: CD4+ or CD8+ T cells sorted from blood, collected in a trial of the OX40 agonist ivuxolimab. The source is an adult with an advanced solid tumor such as melanoma, head and neck, liver or kidney cancer.

The gene calls are TRBV4-3 and TRBJ1-2; D is possibly TRBD1 (5 bases). Germline V gives CDR1 LGHNA, CDR2 YSLEER. V gave up 8 bases and J gave up 8 bases, with 24 bases separating them. This CDR3 has 15 residues. Here the CDR3 DNA reads TGCGCCAGCGCATTCTCCGGGACCCTCGGCGGGGGCTACACCTTC. It encodes CASAFSGTLGGGYTF.

This clone was picked up one time. The chain links TRBV7-6 to TRBJ2-2, with D perhaps matching TRBD2 (5 bases). Trimming pared 4 bases from V and 3 bases from J, leaving 18 bases between. CDR1 and CDR2 (germline): SGHVS, FNYEAQ. This CDR3 region has 17 residues. CDR3 DNA: TGTGCCAGCAGCTCCTGGGATAGCCCGAGGGACACCGGGGAGCTGTTTTTT. Protein product: CASSSWDSPRDTGELFF.

This clone was counted between two and nine times. The chain couples TRBV9 to TRBJ2-1; TRBD2 matches at 15 bases. The CDR3 totals 15 residues. CDR1 is SGDLS, CDR2 YYNGEE, per germline. V trimming: 4 bases; J trimming: 7 bases; junction bases outside the gene matches: 3. The CDR3 DNA reads TGTGCCAGCAGCCCCGGACTAGCGGGAGGGAATGAGCAGTTCTTC. Protein product: CASSPGLAGGNEQFF.

The chain combines TRBV7-9 with TRBJ2-1; 11 bases are a match to TRBD2. The CDR3 totals 17 residues. Germline CDR1 is SEHNR and CDR2 is FQNEAQ (reference sequence). V gave up 5 bases and J gave up 4 bases; unmatched junction bases: 10. In nucleotides, the CDR3 is TGTGCCAGCAGCACCGGGACTAGCGGATTTACTTACAATGAGCAGTTCTTC. Translating it yields CASSTGTSGFTYNEQFF.

The CDR3 region has the DNA TGTGCCAGCAGCCTCATCTATGGGGCAACTAATGAAAAACTGTTTTTT. Translation gives CASSLIYGATNEKLFF. This sequence joins TRBV7-8 and TRBJ1-4; D call uncertain. V shed 5 bases and J shed 0 bases, with 13 bases lying between them. Germline CDR1 and CDR2: SGHVS and FQNEAQ. The CDR3 sequence is 16 residues long.

This clone was detected only once. The chain employs TRBV10-1 and TRBJ2-2, with 8 nucleotides matching TRBD1. The J segment lost 6 bases and the V segment lost 6 bases, leaving 0 bases of the junction unmatched. Germline-derived CDR1 and CDR2 are WNHNN and SYGVQD (reference sequence). The CDR3 length is 12 residues. CDR3 amino acids: CASRQGAGELFF. CDR3 nucleotide sequence: TGCGCCAGCAGACAGGGGGCCGGGGAGCTGTTTTTT.

J is TRBJ1-2 and V is TRBV28, with D unresolved. Per the germline V gene, CDR1 is MDHEN and CDR2 is SYDVKM. There are 13 residues in the CDR3. Trimming took 2 bases from V and 0 from J, leaving 4 bases between them. The CDR3 sequence: CASSLHANYGYTF. The CDR3 nucleotides are TGTGCCAGCAGTTTACATGCTAACTATGGCTACACCTTC.

The rearrangement joins TRBV9 to TRBJ1-3, with 8 bases identical to TRBD1. Germline V gives CDR1 SGDLS, CDR2 YYNGEE. Trimming took 3 bases from V and 0 from J; bases not matched to a gene: 5. The CDR3 contains 16 residues. The CDR3 DNA sequence: TGTGCCAGCAGCGCCGCAGGGGGCTACTCTGGAAACACCATATATTTT. Translating gives CASSAAGGYSGNTIYF.

This chain links TRBV11-2 with TRBJ1-1; D is undetermined. The CDR3 runs 14 residues. The germline V gene has CDR1 SGHAT and CDR2 FQNNGV. With 3 bases removed from V and 4 bases from J, the gap between germline ends came to 12 bases. For the CDR3, the DNA is TGTGCCAGCAGCTTGGAAATAGGTATCACTGAAGCTTTCTTT. Encoded protein: CASSLEIGITEAFF.

The chain links TRBV7-9 to TRBJ2-1; 8 nucleotides match TRBD2. The ends lost 4 bases at V and 7 bases at J; junction bases unmatched: 9. Per germline, CDR1 SEHNR and CDR2 FQNEAQ (reference sequence). The CDR3 covers 15 residues. CDR3 sequence: CASSSIAGTINEQFF. For the CDR3, the DNA is TGTGCCAGCAGCTCCATAGCGGGAACTATAAATGAGCAGTTCTTC.

A single count supports this clone. This chain joins TRBV11-2 and TRBJ1-2, with TRBD1 as a possible D gene (6 bases). The V and J ends lost 6 bases and 3 bases respectively, with 17 bases between them. CDR3 length equals 15 residues. Germline CDR1 is SGHAT and CDR2 is FQNNGV. The CDR3 DNA is TGTGCCAGCAGGGAGGGGCAGGGGCCATACTATGGCTACACCTTC. This sequence encodes CASREGQGPYYGYTF.

The chain is built from TRBV27 and TRBJ1-4, with 7 positions matching TRBD1. Germline trimming cut 5 bases from V and 0 bases from J; bases unmatched to any gene: 3. Germline CDR1 reads MNHEY; CDR2 reads SMNVEV (reference sequence). The CDR3 has 15 residues. The CDR3 spells CASSPGQATNEKLFF. Here the CDR3 DNA reads TGTGCCAGCAGTCCAGGACAGGCAACTAATGAAAAACTGTTTTTT. The entire variable domain, with the rest obtained from reference TRBV27 and TRBJ1-4, is as follows: EAQVTQNPRYLITVTGKKLTVTCSQNMNHEYMSWYRQDPGLGLRQIYYSMNVEVTDKGDVPEGYKVSRKEKRNFPLILESPSPNQTSLYFCASSPGQATNEKLFFGSGTQLSVL.

The rearrangement links TRBV19 to TRBJ2-1; D is unresolved. Germline CDR1 reads LNHDA; CDR2 reads SQIVND (reference sequence). This CDR3 contains 14 residues. V was shortened by 3 bases and J by 4 bases, with 10 bases between the two germline ends. The CDR3 sequence: CASSIFATYNEQFF. In DNA form, the CDR3 reads TGTGCCAGTAGTATTTTCGCCACATACAATGAGCAGTTCTTC.

The chain has TRBV7-9 and TRBJ2-1; possibly TRBD1 for D (5 bases). Trimming stripped 1 base from V and 2 bases from J, with 12 bases between. The CDR3 contains 16 residues. Germline values: CDR1 SEHNR, CDR2 FQNEAQ (reference sequence). The CDR3 protein is CASSLGQGSTYNEQFF. The CDR3 region has the DNA TGTGCCAGCAGCTTAGGGCAGGGAAGCACCTACAATGAGCAGTTCTTC.

The V gene is TRBV2, the J gene TRBJ2-1, with a tentative D call TRBD1 (6 bases). The ends were cut back, 9 bases at V and 10 bases at J, with 10 bases in the middle. The CDR3 is 10 amino acids. Germline CDR1 and CDR2: SNHLY and FYNNEI. The CDR3 region is CASPRGEQFF. The CDR3 DNA follows: TGTGCCAGTCCTAGGGGGGAGCAGTTCTTC.

The V gene is TRBV7-3, the J gene TRBJ1-2; D call uncertain. CDR3 length: 12 amino acids. The V and J ends lost 5 bases and 6 bases respectively, with 10 bases between them. Germline-derived CDR1 and CDR2 are SGHTA and FQGTGA. In DNA, the CDR3 is TGTGCCAGCAGCGCGCCCGGGGATGGCTACACCTTC. This codes for CASSAPGDGYTF.

CDR3 bases: TGTGCCAGCAGCTTTCGACTAGCGGGAGTGCGCAATGAGCAGTTCTTC. Translation: CASSFRLAGVRNEQFF. The chain employs TRBV11-2 and TRBJ2-1; TRBD2 matches at 12 bases. The CDR3 is 16 amino acids. V lost 3 bases to trimming and J lost 6 bases; unmatched junction nucleotides: 6. The germline gives CDR1 SGHAT, CDR2 FQNNGV.

V gene TRBV6-1 combines with J gene TRBJ2-1; TRBD2 might be the D (6 bases). Germline loops: CDR1 MNHNS, CDR2 SASEGT. CDR3 length: 13 amino acids. V lost 7 bases, J lost 10 bases, and 17 bases lay in between. CDR3 sequence reads: CASTLGLASEQFF. CDR3 DNA: TGTGCCAGCACCCTTGGGCTAGCGAGCGAGCAGTTCTTC.

CDR3 nucleotide sequence: TGTGCCAGCAGTCTCGGGACAGGGGTTTCACCCCTCCACTTT. It specifies CASSLGTGVSPLHF. The chain couples TRBV28 to TRBJ1-6; TRBD1 matches at 10 bases. This CDR3 contains 14 residues. J lost 9 bases, V lost 5 bases, and 4 bases had no gene match. CDR1 is MDHEN and CDR2 is SYDVKM in the germline V gene. The full variable domain, in which reference TRBV28 and TRBJ1-6 provide the parts outside the CDR3, is DVKVTQSSRYLVKRTGEKVFLECVQDMDHENMFWYRQDPGLGLRLIYFSYDVKMKEKGDIPEGYSVSREKKERFSLILESASTNQTSMYLCASSLGTGVSPLHFGNGTRLTVT.

The V and J genes are TRBV28 and TRBJ1-1, with D unresolved. The V gene lost 3 bases and the J gene lost 2 bases, with 4 bases spanning the gap. Germline-derived CDR1 and CDR2 are MDHEN and SYDVKM. The CDR3 covers 12 residues. DNA for the CDR3: TGTGCCAGCAGTTTTCTCAACACTGAAGCTTTCTTT. Protein: CASSFLNTEAFF.

The rearrangement uses TRBV14 and TRBJ2-5; TRBD1 might be the D (5 bases). Germline assignment: CDR1 SGHDN and CDR2 FVKESK. V lost 0 bases and J lost 2, with 25 bases in between. This CDR3 comprises 20 residues. In DNA form, the CDR3 reads TGTGCCAGCAGCCAAGATTTAGTGACCAGGGCAAATATAGATCAAGAGACCCAGTACTTC. Translated: CASSQDLVTRANIDQETQYF.

The genes are TRBV7-9 and TRBJ2-5; no firm D call. Germline CDR1 SEHNR, CDR2 FQNEAQ (reference sequence). Trimming removed 6 bases at V and 2 bases at J, with 16 bases between. The CDR3 covers 15 residues. The CDR3 sequence is CASSSSRLYQETQYF. For the CDR3, the DNA is TGTGCCAGCAGTTCCAGCCGGCTTTATCAAGAGACCCAGTACTTC.

The CDR3 DNA reads TGCAGTGCTGGTTACTTGTTCTTC. This translates into CSAGYLFF. The J gene is TRBJ2-1, the V gene TRBV20-1; D remains unclear. Germline loops: CDR1 DFQATT, CDR2 SNEGSKA (reference sequence). V was cut by 5 bases and J by 15 bases, with 8 bases left in between. The CDR3 runs 8 residues.

The chain uses TRBV7-9 and TRBJ1-1; tentative D call: TRBD1 (6 bases). Trimming removed 5 bases at V and 3 bases at J, with 13 bases between. CDR3 length: 14 residues. Per the germline V gene, CDR1 is SEHNR and CDR2 is FQNEAQ (reference sequence). CDR3 protein: CASSPQGVDTEAFF. The CDR3 DNA sequence: TGTGCCAGCAGCCCACAGGGCGTAGACACTGAAGCTTTCTTT.